What follows are 13 T cell receptor beta chains derived from one specimen sequenced in a study of T cell repertoires in cytomegalovirus infection. TCRdb reprocessed the reads via MiXCR and lists one record per CDR3 protein. The sample yields about 740,000 distinct CDR3 sequences, 35% to 45% seen once. Material for sequencing was PBMCs. Receptors were obtained from a human donor in good health (CMV status not recorded). Some clones in this sample may be carry-over from other donors' samples.

The genes are TRBV7-6 and TRBJ2-5, with TRBD2 matching over 7 bases. Trimming cost V 4 bases and J 10 bases; bases outside gene matches: 12. The V gene's germline CDR1 is SGHVS and CDR2 FNYEAQ. The CDR3 loop spans 14 amino acids. In nucleotides, the CDR3 is TGTGCCAGCAGCTCCGAAGCGGGGCCGTACGGCCAGTACTTC. Translated, it gives CASSSEAGPYGQYF.

The genes are TRBV10-3 and TRBJ2-7; 8 positions match TRBD2. V lost 5 bases, J lost 5 bases, and 5 bases stayed unmatched. Looked up from germline, CDR1 is ENHRY and CDR2 is SYGVKD. CDR3 length: 13 residues. CDR3 in DNA: TGTGCCATCAGTTTACGACTAGCGAACGAGCAGTACTTC. This codes for CAISLRLANEQYF.

The chain employs TRBV7-9 and TRBJ2-3; TRBD1 is a possible D gene (5 bases). Trimming removed 5 bases from V and 4 bases from J, with 16 bases in between. Germline CDR1 is SEHNR and CDR2 is FQNEAQ (reference sequence). The CDR3 is 15 amino acids. The CDR3 DNA is TGTGCCAGCAGCCCTTGGGGATCCAGGGCAGATACGCAGTATTTT. Residues: CASSPWGSRADTQYF. Full variable domain (rest looked up from reference TRBV7-9 and TRBJ2-3): DTGVSQNPRHKITKRGQNVTFRCDPISEHNRLYWYRQTLGQGPEFLTYFQNEAQLEKSRLLSDRFSAERPKGSFSTLEIQRTEQGDSAMYLCASSPWGSRADTQYFGPGTRLTVL.

The rearrangement uses TRBV12-3 or TRBV12-4 and TRBJ1-2; possible D gene TRBD1, 5 bases. This CDR3 is 12 amino acids long. The ends were cut back, 6 bases at V and 8 bases at J, with 13 bases in the middle. Here the CDR3 DNA reads TGTGCCAGCAGGCAGGGAGTGCCCGGCTACACCTTC. This codes for CASRQGVPGYTF.

Regarding this clonotype: With a much larger clone just one base away, this may be a read error. This sequence joins TRBV7-8 and TRBJ2-7, with D unclear. The CDR3 sequence is 15 residues long. Per germline, CDR1 SGHVS and CDR2 FQNEAQ. The germline V and J ends were trimmed by 5 bases and 2 bases, with 16 bases remaining between them. The DNA of the CDR3 is TGTGCCAGCAGCCGATGGCGGAGTCTCACCTACGAGCAGTACTTC. Amino acids: CASSRWRSLTYEQYF.

The V gene is TRBV27, the J gene TRBJ1-6; TRBD1 is a possible D gene (6 bases). The CDR3 length is 14 residues. V gave up 3 bases and J gave up 7 bases, with 10 bases separating them. Germline CDR1 is MNHEY and CDR2 is SMNVEV (reference sequence). DNA for the CDR3: TGTGCCAGCAGTTTTCGGCAGGGGAATTCACCCCTCCACTTT. It specifies CASSFRQGNSPLHF.

This clonotype appeared a few times. DNA for the CDR3: TGTGCCAGCAGCTCTGGAGGGGGACAGGCTAATGAAAAACTGTTTTTT. Its protein is CASSSGGGQANEKLFF. V and J are TRBV7-8 and TRBJ1-4; 8 bases fit TRBD1. This CDR3 contains 16 residues. V gave up 4 bases and J gave up 3 bases; unmatched junction bases: 7. Per the germline V gene, CDR1 is SGHVS and CDR2 is FQNEAQ.

V and J are TRBV7-9 and TRBJ1-2, with D tentatively TRBD1 (5 bases). This CDR3 comprises 12 residues. Germline loops: CDR1 SEHNR, CDR2 FQNEAQ (reference sequence). V was cut by 5 bases and J by 5 bases, with 9 bases left in between. CDR3 bases: TGTGCCAGCAGCCACAGGACTTATGGCTACACCTTC. Its translation is CASSHRTYGYTF.

The genes are TRBV20-1 and TRBJ2-3; the match to TRBD2 covers 9 bases. The germline CDR1 and CDR2 sequences are DFQATT and SNEGSKA (reference sequence). The CDR3 is made up of 19 amino acids. Trimming took 5 bases from V and 4 from J; bases not matched to a gene: 22. Written as DNA, the CDR3 is TGCAGTGCTTTAGATCCTAATGCGACTAGCGGTGTTCCAGCAGATACGCAGTATTTT. Protein product: CSALDPNATSGVPADTQYF.

This clonotype has more than one count but fewer than ten. The chain couples TRBV7-2 to TRBJ2-1; D uncertain. Germline V gives CDR1 SGHTA, CDR2 FQGNSA. V was shortened by 5 bases and J by 8 bases, with 34 bases between the two germline ends. The CDR3 length is 20 residues. CDR3 residues: CASSRLSQSIQWRRWDEQFF. CDR3 bases: TGTGCCAGCAGCCGTCTATCCCAATCCATCCAATGGCGTAGATGGGATGAGCAGTTCTTC.

This clonotype was seen only a few times. The chain couples TRBV7-9 to TRBJ2-5; 7 bases match TRBD2. The V gene end was trimmed by 5 bases and the J gene end by 5 bases; junction bases not matched to a gene: 8. CDR3 length: 14 amino acids. Germline V gene sequence: CDR1 SEHNR, CDR2 FQNEAQ (reference sequence). As DNA, the CDR3 is TGTGCCAGCAGCAGCCAAGGGACTACTGAGACCCAGTACTTC. Protein product: CASSSQGTTETQYF.

With regard to this clonotype: One end of the junction is discordant with germline, which a read error may explain. The V and J genes are TRBV19 and TRBJ1-1; D might be TRBD1 (6 bases). This CDR3 has 13 amino acids. Germline V gene lookup returns CDR1 LNHDA and CDR2 SQIVND (reference sequence). The CDR3 bases are TGTGCAAGTAGTATCGCAGGGGAGACTGAAGCTTTCTTT. Amino acids: CASSIAGETEAFF.

The rearrangement links TRBV14 to TRBJ2-7, with D possibly matching TRBD1 (8 bases). This CDR3 has 15 amino acids. V was shortened by 2 bases and J by 4 bases, with 15 bases between the two germline ends. Germline assignment: CDR1 SGHDN and CDR2 FVKESK. The CDR3: CASSQFGQGGYEQYF. CDR3 bases: TGTGCCAGCAGCCAATTCGGACAGGGAGGGTACGAGCAGTACTTC. The full variable domain, completed using reference TRBV14 and TRBJ2-7, is EAGVTQFPSHSVIEKGQTVTLRCDPISGHDNLYWYRRVMGKEIKFLLHFVKESKQDESGMPNNRFLAERTGGTYSTLKVQPAELEDSGVYFCASSQFGQGGYEQYFGPGTRLTVT.